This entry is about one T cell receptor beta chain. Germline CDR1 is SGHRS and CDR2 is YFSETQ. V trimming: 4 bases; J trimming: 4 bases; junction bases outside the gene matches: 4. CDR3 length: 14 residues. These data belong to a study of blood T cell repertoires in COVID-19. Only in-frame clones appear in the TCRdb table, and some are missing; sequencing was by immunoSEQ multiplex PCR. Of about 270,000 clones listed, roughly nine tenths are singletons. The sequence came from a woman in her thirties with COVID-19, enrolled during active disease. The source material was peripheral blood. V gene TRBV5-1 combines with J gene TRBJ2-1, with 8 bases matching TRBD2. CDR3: CASSGASGYNEQFF. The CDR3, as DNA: TGCGCCAGCAGCGGGGCTAGCGGGTACAATGAGCAGTTCTTC.